Sequencing of this TCR beta chain was carried out in a study of preoperative IRX-2 immunotherapy in early breast cancer. Repertoires were generated with immunoSEQ multiplex PCR, while TCRdb's copy carries only in-frame clones and drops some. The sample holds approximately 34,000 clones, about 95% seen once. Treatment of the sample: preoperative locoregional IRX-2 cytokine immunotherapy. Samples came from a phase Ib trial of preoperative locoregional IRX-2 cytokine immunotherapy. V was clipped by 1 base and J by 4 bases, with 11 bases between them. Germline assignment: CDR1 MGHDK and CDR2 SYGVNS. The CDR3 length is 16 residues.

The clonotype comes from a human donor with breast cancer. Collection of the sample occurred from a patient treated with IRX-2 immunotherapy. The chain couples TRBV25-1 to TRBJ2-6; D possibly corresponds to TRBD2 (6 bases). CDR3 protein: CASSEFGGRGANVLTF. In DNA form, the CDR3 reads TGTGCCAGCAGTGAATTTGGAGGGAGGGGGGCCAACGTCCTGACTTTC.